This TCR beta chain was documented in a study of identical twins. This clonotype was seen many times. In TCRdb, the 5' RACE reads were re-called with MiXCR into one record per CDR3 protein. The sample lists roughly 250,000 distinct CDR3 sequences, about 14% seen once, with 8.8% in the top ten. Healthy Caucasian donors formed the entire cohort. The clonotype originates from a woman under 30 in good health. Sequenced material: memory (CD45RO+) T cells sorted from blood.

The CDR3 reads CASSSSGSGTDTQYF. CDR3 sequence (DNA): TGTGCCAGCAGCTCCTCAGGCTCCGGCACAGATACGCAGTATTTT. The chain links TRBV7-9 to TRBJ2-3; D ambiguous. Germline loops: CDR1 SEHNR, CDR2 FQNEAQ (reference sequence). The CDR3 sequence is 15 residues long. The V and J ends lost 4 bases and 1 base respectively, with 12 bases between them.